This T cell receptor (beta chain) was captured in a study of T cell responses to AZD1222 COVID-19 vaccine. Study context: Pooled together were second doses at about 4 or about 12 weeks. Study-wide results and caveats: The study reported that nearly half of spike-specific TCRs target unmutated variant regions. Females made up more of the donors, who were largely white British, and clonal diversity may have come out too low.

This CDR3 has 16 residues. V was trimmed by 4 bases and J by 2 bases, leaving 15 bases between them. CDR1 and CDR2 (germline): SGHTA, FQGNSA. TCRdb's table, derived via immunoSEQ multiplex PCR, lists solely in-frame clones and lacks some. This table holds around 160,000 clones, 88% found once. As for this clone: As yet, its antigen is unknown.

The receptor was derived from an adult in good health. Here the sequenced sample was peripheral blood, taken on day 0 of AZD1222 vaccination. The genes are TRBV7-2 and TRBJ1-5; D is uncertain. CDR3 nucleotide sequence: TGTGCCAGCAGCTCCGCTCCGGGCGGGGGCAATCAGCCCCAGCATTTT. It specifies CASSSAPGGGNQPQHF.